The rows below give T cell receptor beta chains drawn from one sample of a study of T cells in Graves' hyperthyroidism and ophthalmopathy. TCRdb redid the calling of the multiplex PCR reads with MiXCR, one entry per CDR3 protein. Of 300,000 to 450,000 distinct CDR3 sequences in the sample, less than 20% were seen once. Sample: blood. The receptors were sampled from a middle-aged woman with Graves' ophthalmopathy. The CDR3 runs from the conserved cysteine through the conserved F or W. A D gene is named only where the DNA matches it firmly. Clone size is not always given. Where it is, it says once, few, many or a class for expanded clones.

15,TRBV7-6,TRBJ2-7,TRBD1,many,TGTGCCAGCAGCCGTCCGGGACAGGGCGCGGGCGAGCAGTACTTC,CASSRPGQGAGEQYF
13,TRBV6-5,TRBJ1-2,.,many,TGTGCCAGCAGTTACGGGGCAGGGGCTGGCTACACCTTC,CASSYGAGAGYTF
14,TRBV12-3/TRBV12-4,TRBJ2-7,.,many,TGTGCCAGCAGTATAAGACGGAGCTCCTACGAGCAGTACTTC,CASSIRRSSYEQYF
16,TRBV28,TRBJ2-7,.,few,TGTGCCAGCAGTTTAGCCCAGGGGAGTCGGACCTACGAGCAGTACTTC,CASSLAQGSRTYEQYF
15,TRBV19,TRBJ1-5,TRBD1,.,TGTGCCAGTAGGATAGCGGACAGGGCCAATCGGCCCCAGCATTTT,CASRIADRANRPQHF
13,TRBV6-1,TRBJ1-1,.,many,TGTGCCAGCAGCGGGGAGGGTTGGACTGAAGCTTTCTTT,CASSGEGWTEAFF
15,TRBV6-1,TRBJ2-7,TRBD1,.,TGTGCCAGCAGTGGAAGACAGGGATATCCCTACGAGCAGTACTTC,CASSGRQGYPYEQYF
16,TRBV20-1,TRBJ2-7,.,many,TGCAGGCCCGGGGGGCGCGACCCATCCGCACCCCACGAGCAGTACTTC,CRPGGRDPSAPHEQYF
14,TRBV6-2/TRBV6-3,TRBJ2-2,.,few,TGTGCCAGCAGGCGGGACACTGACACCGGGGAGCTGTTTTTT,CASRRDTDTGELFF
17,TRBV12-3/TRBV12-4,TRBJ1-1,TRBD1,many,TGTGCCAGCAGTGGGATGAGGACAGGGGTTATGAACACTGAAGCTTTCTTT,CASSGMRTGVMNTEAFF
14,TRBV28,TRBJ1-1,.,many,TGTGCCAGCAGTTTATTCCGGGGGTACACTGAAGCTTTCTTT,CASSLFRGYTEAFF
15,TRBV13,TRBJ2-5,TRBD2,many,TGTGCCAGCAGCTTAGGCCGAGGACTAGCGGAGACCCAGTACTTC,CASSLGRGLAETQYF
13,TRBV28,TRBJ1-1,.,.,TGTGCCAGCAGTGAGGGGGGGGGCTCTGAAGCTTTCTTT,CASSEGGGSEAFF
14,TRBV28,TRBJ2-7,.,many,TGTGCCAGCAGTTTGCGGCAGGGGACCTACGAGCAGTACTTC,CASSLRQGTYEQYF
11,TRBV12-3/TRBV12-4,TRBJ1-1,TRBD1,many,TGTGCCAGCAGTAACAGGGGGCCGGCTTTCTTT,CASSNRGPAFF
16,TRBV5-1,TRBJ2-2,TRBD1,many,TGCGCCAGCAGCTCCCGGGGACAGGCGAACACCGGGGAGCTGTTTTTT,CASSSRGQANTGELFF
14,TRBV19,TRBJ2-1,TRBD1,many,TGTGCCAGTAGGATTACAGGGGTGGGCGGTGAGCAGTTCTTC,CASRITGVGGEQFF
16,TRBV9,TRBJ2-5,TRBD2,few,TGTGCCAGCAGCGTAGCTGGAGGGAGGGCCCAAGAGACCCAGTACTTC,CASSVAGGRAQETQYF
18,TRBV6-2/TRBV6-3,TRBJ1-6,.,few,TGTGCCAGCAGTTACTCGATTAGGCAGAGCTCCTATAATTCACCCCTCCACTTT,CASSYSIRQSSYNSPLHF
13,TRBV20-1,TRBJ1-1,.,.,TGCAGTGCCCGAGGGAGGCATAACACTGAAGCTTTCTTT,CSARGRHNTEAFF
13,TRBV12-5,TRBJ1-1,.,many,TGTGCTAGTGGTTTCCCGGGGTCCACTGAAGCTTTCTTT,CASGFPGSTEAFF
12,TRBV7-2,TRBJ1-5,.,many,TGTGCCAGCAGCTTAGGACTTCAGCCCCAGCATTTT,CASSLGLQPQHF
14,TRBV6-2/TRBV6-3,TRBJ1-2,.,many,TGTGCCAGCAGAGGACGAAGACCGCATCATGGCTACACCTTC,CASRGRRPHHGYTF
14,TRBV6-2/TRBV6-3,TRBJ1-5,TRBD1,few,TGTGCCAGCAGTTACCCCGGGACAGGGGAGCCCCAGCATTTT,CASSYPGTGEPQHF
14,TRBV28,TRBJ2-5,TRBD1,many,TGTGCCAGCAGTCAGACACCGGGACAGGGAACCCAGTACTTC,CASSQTPGQGTQYF
16,TRBV19,TRBJ1-5,.,many,TGTGCCAGTAGTGTCTCCCTCGGGACATCTTATCAGCCCCAGCATTTT,CASSVSLGTSYQPQHF
16,TRBV2,TRBJ1-1,.,many,TGTGCCAGCAACCCCGGGACAAGACTCATGAACACTGAAGCTTTCTTT,CASNPGTRLMNTEAFF
15,TRBV19,TRBJ2-7,.,many,TGTGCCAGTAGTATAGATGAATCGTCCTCCTACGAGCAGTACTTC,CASSIDESSSYEQYF
17,TRBV28,TRBJ2-4,TRBD1,many,TGTGCCAGCAGTCAAGCCGGGACAGGTCTAGCCAAAAACATTCAGTACTTC,CASSQAGTGLAKNIQYF
15,TRBV6-1,TRBJ2-5,.,.,TGTGCCAGCAGTATCAACGGAGGAGGCCAAGAGACCCAGTACTTC,CASSINGGGQETQYF
12,TRBV12-3/TRBV12-4,TRBJ2-4,.,many,TGTGCCAGCAGTTTCAATGGGGACATTCAGTACTTC,CASSFNGDIQYF
15,TRBV12-3/TRBV12-4,TRBJ2-7,TRBD2,many,TGTGCCAGCAGTTCCCCGACTAGCGGAGCCTACGAGCAGTACTTC,CASSSPTSGAYEQYF
15,TRBV12-3/TRBV12-4,TRBJ2-5,TRBD2,many,TGTGCCAGCAGTGCTAGCGGGATTTTCCAAGAGACCCAGTACTTC,CASSASGIFQETQYF
13,TRBV29-1,TRBJ2-5,TRBD2,.,TGCAGCGTTGTAGCGGGAGTGTTGGAGACCCAGTACTTC,CSVVAGVLETQYF
17,TRBV5-4,TRBJ1-1,TRBD1,.,TGTGCCAGCAGGTTGACGGGACAGGGGGCGTCCGGCACTGAAGCTTTCTTT,CASRLTGQGASGTEAFF
16,TRBV6-5,TRBJ2-7,TRBD1,many,TGTGCCAGCAGTTACTCCGGCTACAGGGGGAGTTACGAGCAGTACTTC,CASSYSGYRGSYEQYF
15,TRBV19,TRBJ2-1,TRBD1,many,TGTGCCAGTAGTCTAACAGGGGGCACCAACAATGAGCAGTTCTTC,CASSLTGGTNNEQFF
16,TRBV5-1,TRBJ1-2,.,many,TGCGCCAGCAGCTTGGAACCGGGTTCAGGGCCGGGCGGCTACACCTTC,CASSLEPGSGPGGYTF
13,TRBV20-1,TRBJ1-1,.,many,TGCAGTGCTTTCCGGGGGGGGAACACTGAAGCTTTCTTT,CSAFRGGNTEAFF
13,TRBV12-3/TRBV12-4,TRBJ1-1,.,.,TGTGCCACTAGCTTTGGGGGGGGCACTGAAGCTTTCTTT,CATSFGGGTEAFF
16,TRBV15,TRBJ2-5,TRBD2,.,TGTGCCACCAGCAGAGCAACACCCGGGAGGGCAGAGACCCAGTACTTC,CATSRATPGRAETQYF
14,TRBV6-2/TRBV6-3,TRBJ1-1,.,many,TGTGCCAGCCGCCACCCGGGGGACGGGAGTGAAGCTTTCTTT,CASRHPGDGSEAFF
15,TRBV28,TRBJ1-5,.,many,TGTGCCAGCAGTCGACCGAGCGTAGAAGACCAGCCCCAGCATTTT,CASSRPSVEDQPQHF
15,TRBV6-2/TRBV6-3,TRBJ2-7,.,many,TGTGCCAGCATCCGACCCGGGACATCTCTACTCGAGCAGCACTTC,CASIRPGTSLLEQHF
16,TRBV19,TRBJ1-2,.,many,TGTGCCAGTAAGTGGACTTCTCCGATAGCTAACTATGGCTACACCTTC,CASKWTSPIANYGYTF
15,TRBV28,TRBJ2-5,.,many,TGTGCCAGCAGCCAAGGACATGCCGGGGCCTGGGCCCAGTACTTC,CASSQGHAGAWAQYF
14,TRBV20-1,TRBJ1-1,.,many,TGCAGTGCCAAAGGCAGGTCCCTGAACACTGAAGCTTTCTTT,CSAKGRSLNTEAFF
13,TRBV29-1,TRBJ2-2,.,once,TGCAGCGTTGCCCGGGGCACCGGGGGGGAGCTGTTTTTT,CSVARGTGGELFF
13,TRBV2,TRBJ1-2,.,many,TGTGCCAGCAGTGTGGGCAGGTCTTATGGCTACACCTTC,CASSVGRSYGYTF
15,TRBV28,TRBJ2-7,TRBD1,many,TGTGCCAGCAGTTTCTGGCAGGGGGCGCGGTACGAGCAGTACTTC,CASSFWQGARYEQYF
10,TRBV6-1,TRBJ1-1,.,many,TGTGCCAGCAGTGGATTGGCAGCTTTCTTT,CASSGLAAFF
19,TRBV12-3/TRBV12-4,TRBJ2-7,TRBD2,many,TGTGCCAGCAGTTTAGAGGCCCCCCGACTAGCGGGATTCGGTTACGAGCAGTACTTC,CASSLEAPRLAGFGYEQYF
18,TRBV6-7,TRBJ2-7,TRBD2,many,TGTGCCAGCAGTTCTGGACTAGCGGGAGGAGGGTCAGGTGACGAGCAGTACTTC,CASSSGLAGGGSGDEQYF
14,TRBV19,TRBJ2-2,.,many,TGTGCCAGTAGTATCTTAGAGAACACCGGGGAGCTGTTTTTT,CASSILENTGELFF
13,TRBV14,TRBJ2-7,TRBD1,.,TGTGCCAGCAGCGATCGGGACAGCTACGAGCAGTACTTC,CASSDRDSYEQYF
14,TRBV30,TRBJ2-7,.,many,TGTGCCTGGAGTATCTCGGGCGGGACTTACGAGCAGTACTTC,CAWSISGGTYEQYF
11,TRBV5-1,TRBJ1-1,.,many,TGCGCCAGCATGGGAATCACTGAAGCTTTCTTT,CASMGITEAFF
14,TRBV4-2,TRBJ2-2,.,many,TGTGCCAGCAGGCGGCCGGGGGTGGACGGGGAGCTGTTTTTT,CASRRPGVDGELFF